The rows below give T cell receptor beta chains drawn from one sample of a study of blood T cell repertoires in COVID-19. Sequencing used immunoSEQ multiplex PCR; TCRdb keeps in-frame clones, though not all of them. The profile shows under 120,000 clones, approximately 69% of them singletons. The sequencing input was peripheral blood. These receptors all come from a man older than 75 with acute or convalescent COVID-19. CDR3s leave out the opening cysteine and the closing phenylalanine or tryptophan. Rows may omit the clone size; those that give it use once, few, many or a size class.

V	size	CDR3
TRBV7-2	-	ASRSGGDWGSPLH
TRBV3-1/TRBV3-2	-	ASSPRTSVYNEQF
TRBV7-8	-	ASSLYSHSNQPQH
TRBV7-9	-	ASSLGDREGETQY
TRBV6-1	-	ASSEYDSVYSNQPQH
TRBV5-4	-	ASSSRDNPYEQY
TRBV6-6	-	ASLSLLSTGELF
TRBV18	-	ASSGQGNEKLF
TRBV6-5	once	ASMRLAGSTDTQY
TRBV11-2	-	ASSSITEAF
TRBV2	-	ASSVAGPQETQY
TRBV9	-	ASSVEGGSGNEQF
TRBV6-5	-	ASSWNRVLGEAF
TRBV25-1	few	ASSYTGAAAF
TRBV3-1/TRBV3-2	-	ASSQAGRVGEQF
TRBV7-9	-	ASSPPNTEAF
TRBV6-5	-	ASSYSPDQPQH
TRBV5-1	-	ASSSGQGREEQY
TRBV9	few	ASSVAEGRGEQY
TRBV11-2	-	ASSARQSLNTIY
TRBV28	-	ASSPDSRDTQY
TRBV4-1	-	ASSPGLSSYEQY
TRBV9	once	ASSPQSPLTAQETQY
TRBV28	-	ASSPTSGYEQY
TRBV11-2	few	ASSYLPGLALYNEQF
TRBV6-6	few	ASSPTGGSGEAF
TRBV9	few	ASSVRGPNTGELF
TRBV6-5	-	ASKRGNTGELF
TRBV5-1	-	ASSGTSQETQY
TRBV5-5	-	ASSFRDIGSYEQY
TRBV15	-	ATSTLAEVVQTQY
TRBV28	-	ASSSSGQGVNEQF
TRBV29-1	few	SVGEETQY
TRBV6-5	-	ASTNSGWNTEAF
TRBV28	once	ASALGGSDTQY
TRBV28	-	ASNRGRNNEQF
TRBV29-1	-	TTGTAYGYT
TRBV19	-	ASGGQDQPQH
TRBV9	-	ASSVRPGQGSEQY
TRBV30	many	ASEGQGYEQY
TRBV15	-	ATSRGRGPDTQY
TRBV30	-	AWSGRVGTEAF
TRBV4-1	-	ASSQDKGAGVEQY
TRBV19	-	ASSPQRGEQY
TRBV29-1	-	SVEPAGVSDTQY
TRBV5-1	-	ASSLGGGQGYEQY
TRBV5-4	-	ASSPNPSNSPLH
TRBV6-2/TRBV6-3	-	ASSWVGGATPQY
TRBV11-2	few	ASSISGLSYNEQF
TRBV10-3	-	AITGAGDGHEQY
TRBV9	-	ASSTGQTNGNTIY
TRBV9	-	ASSLRDNEQF
TRBV10-1	-	ASSEPGAEAF
TRBV20-1	-	SASPSWGQGGSPLH
TRBV7-2	-	ASSPSGFSYEQY
TRBV15	few	ATSRDGGQGAYQETQY
TRBV3-1/TRBV3-2	few	ASSQGWTGGLAEAF
TRBV18	-	ASSPTQGMRNTIY
TRBV5-4	-	ASSQEREQF